Detailed here is one TCR beta chain. Its antigen remains unknown. MiXCR, run by TCRdb on the reads, gives a single entry per CDR3 protein. The data hold 650,000 to 900,000 distinct CDR3 sequences, with roughly 29% observed a single time. The data derive from a study of T cell repertoires in cytomegalovirus infection. Specimen: cultured CD8+ T cells from PBMCs, collected from culture after CMV antigen stimulation. This receptor was identified in a human donor in good health (CMV status not recorded). Some clones in this sample may be carry-over from other donors' samples.

CDR3 region: CSDNEQFF. CDR3 bases: TGCAGCGACAATGAGCAGTTCTTC. The chain combines TRBV29-1 with TRBJ2-1; D not resolved. The CDR3 is 8 amino acids. Trimming stripped 7 bases from V and 5 bases from J, with 0 bases between. Per germline, CDR1 SQVTM and CDR2 ANQGSEA.